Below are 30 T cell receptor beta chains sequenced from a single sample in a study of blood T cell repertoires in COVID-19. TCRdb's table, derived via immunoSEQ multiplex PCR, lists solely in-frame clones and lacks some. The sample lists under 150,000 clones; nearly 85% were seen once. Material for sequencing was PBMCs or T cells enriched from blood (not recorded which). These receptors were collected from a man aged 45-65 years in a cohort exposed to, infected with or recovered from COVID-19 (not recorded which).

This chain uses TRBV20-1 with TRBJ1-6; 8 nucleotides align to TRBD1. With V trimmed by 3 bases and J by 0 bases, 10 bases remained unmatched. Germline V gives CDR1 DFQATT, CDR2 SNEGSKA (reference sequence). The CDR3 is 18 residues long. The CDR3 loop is CSASSSQGASSYNSPLHF. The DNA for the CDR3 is TGCAGTGCTAGTAGTTCGCAGGGGGCGAGCTCCTATAATTCACCCCTCCACTTT.

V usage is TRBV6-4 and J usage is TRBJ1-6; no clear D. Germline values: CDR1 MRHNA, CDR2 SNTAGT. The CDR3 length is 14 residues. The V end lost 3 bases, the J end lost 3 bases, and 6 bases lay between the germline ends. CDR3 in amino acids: CASSETGYNSPLHF. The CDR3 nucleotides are TGTGCCAGCAGTGAAACGGGCTATAATTCACCCCTCCACTTT.

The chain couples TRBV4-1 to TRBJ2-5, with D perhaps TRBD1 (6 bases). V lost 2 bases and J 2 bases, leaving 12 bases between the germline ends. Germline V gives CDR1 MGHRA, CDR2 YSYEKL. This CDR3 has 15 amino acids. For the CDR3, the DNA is TGCGCCAGCAGCCAACGCGACAGGACACAAGAGACCCAGTACTTC. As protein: CASSQRDRTQETQYF.

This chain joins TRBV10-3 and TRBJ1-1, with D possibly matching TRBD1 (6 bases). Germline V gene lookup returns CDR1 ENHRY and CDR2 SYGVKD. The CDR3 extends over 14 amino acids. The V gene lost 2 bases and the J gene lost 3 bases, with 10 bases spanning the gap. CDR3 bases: TGTGCCATCAGTGAGCAGGGGATAGACACTGAAGCTTTCTTT. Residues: CAISEQGIDTEAFF.

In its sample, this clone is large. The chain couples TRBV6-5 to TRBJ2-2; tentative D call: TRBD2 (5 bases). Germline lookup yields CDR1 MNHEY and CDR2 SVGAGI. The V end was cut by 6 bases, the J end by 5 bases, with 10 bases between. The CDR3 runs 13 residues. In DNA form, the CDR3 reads TGTGCCAGCAGCCCGAGGGAGACCGGGGAGCTGTTTTTT. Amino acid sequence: CASSPRETGELFF.

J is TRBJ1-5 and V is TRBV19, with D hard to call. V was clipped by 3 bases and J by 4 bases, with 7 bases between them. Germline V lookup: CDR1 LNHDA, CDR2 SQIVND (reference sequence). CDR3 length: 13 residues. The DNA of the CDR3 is TGTGCCAGTAGTATCGGTGAAAATCAGCCCCAGCATTTT. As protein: CASSIGENQPQHF.

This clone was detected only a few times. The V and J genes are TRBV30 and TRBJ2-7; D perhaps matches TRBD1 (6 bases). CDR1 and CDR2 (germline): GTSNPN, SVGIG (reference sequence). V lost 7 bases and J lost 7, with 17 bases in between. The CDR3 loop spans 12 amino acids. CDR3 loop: CASGQFFEEQYF. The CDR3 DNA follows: TGTGCCTCCGGACAGTTTTTCGAGGAGCAGTACTTC. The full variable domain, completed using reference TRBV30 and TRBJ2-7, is SQTIHQWPATLVQPVGSPLSLECTVEGTSNPNLYWYRQAAGRGLQLLFYSVGIGQISSEVPQNLSASRPQDRQFILSSKKLLLSDSGFYLCASGQFFEEQYFGPGTRLTVT.

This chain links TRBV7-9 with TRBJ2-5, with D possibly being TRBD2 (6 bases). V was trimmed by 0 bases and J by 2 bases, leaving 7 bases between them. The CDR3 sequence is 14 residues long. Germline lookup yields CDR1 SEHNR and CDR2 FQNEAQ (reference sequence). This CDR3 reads CASSLADYQETQYF. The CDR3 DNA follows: TGTGCCAGCAGCTTAGCGGACTATCAAGAGACCCAGTACTTC.

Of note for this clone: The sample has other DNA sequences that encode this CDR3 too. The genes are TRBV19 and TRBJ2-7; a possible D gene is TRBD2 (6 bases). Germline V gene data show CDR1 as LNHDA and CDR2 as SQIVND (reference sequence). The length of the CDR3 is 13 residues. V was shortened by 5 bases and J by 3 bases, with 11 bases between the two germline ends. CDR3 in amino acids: CASSPGLYYEQYF. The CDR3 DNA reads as TGTGCCAGTAGTCCGGGACTGTACTACGAGCAGTACTTC. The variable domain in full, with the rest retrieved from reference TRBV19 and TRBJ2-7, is DGGITQSPKYLFRKEGQNVTLSCEQNLNHDAMYWYRQDPGQGLRLIYYSQIVNDFQKGDIAEGYSVSREKKESFPLTVTSAQKNPTAFYLCASSPGLYYEQYFGPGTRLTVT.

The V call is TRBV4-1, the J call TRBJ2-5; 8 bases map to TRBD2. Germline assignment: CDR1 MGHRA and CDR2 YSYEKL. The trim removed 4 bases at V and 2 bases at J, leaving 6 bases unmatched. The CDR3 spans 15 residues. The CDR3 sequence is CASSRTSTGQETQYF. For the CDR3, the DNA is TGCGCCAGCAGCCGGACTAGCACAGGGCAAGAGACCCAGTACTTC.

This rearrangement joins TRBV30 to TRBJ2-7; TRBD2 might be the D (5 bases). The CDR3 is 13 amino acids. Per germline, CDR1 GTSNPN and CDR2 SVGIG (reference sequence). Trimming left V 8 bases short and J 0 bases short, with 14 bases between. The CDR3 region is CALRGVSSYEQYF. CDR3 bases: TGTGCCCTCCGGGGTGTCAGCTCCTACGAGCAGTACTTC.

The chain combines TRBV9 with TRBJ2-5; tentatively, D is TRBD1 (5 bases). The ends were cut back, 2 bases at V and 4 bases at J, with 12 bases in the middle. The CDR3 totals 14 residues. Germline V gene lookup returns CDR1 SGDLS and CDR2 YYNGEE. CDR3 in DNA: TGTGCCAGCAGCGTTAGGGGTAGCACAGAGACCCAGTACTTC. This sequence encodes CASSVRGSTETQYF.

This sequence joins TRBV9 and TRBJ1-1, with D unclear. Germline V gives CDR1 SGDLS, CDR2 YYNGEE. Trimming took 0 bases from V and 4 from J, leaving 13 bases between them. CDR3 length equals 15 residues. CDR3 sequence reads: CASSVGFGEGTEAFF. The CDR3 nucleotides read TGTGCCAGCAGCGTAGGATTTGGGGAGGGCACTGAAGCTTTCTTT.

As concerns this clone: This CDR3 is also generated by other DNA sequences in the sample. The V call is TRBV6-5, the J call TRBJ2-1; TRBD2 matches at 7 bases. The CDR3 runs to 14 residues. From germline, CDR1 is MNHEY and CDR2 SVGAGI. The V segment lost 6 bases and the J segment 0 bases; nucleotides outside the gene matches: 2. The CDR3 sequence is CASRLAGSYNEQFF. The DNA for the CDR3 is TGTGCCAGCAGGTTAGCGGGCTCCTACAATGAGCAGTTCTTC.

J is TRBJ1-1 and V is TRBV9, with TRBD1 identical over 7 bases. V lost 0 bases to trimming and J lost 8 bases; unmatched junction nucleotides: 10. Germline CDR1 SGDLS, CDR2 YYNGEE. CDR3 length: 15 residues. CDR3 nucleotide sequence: TGTGCCAGCAGCGTAGAAACAGGGGTGATAGGGGAAGCTTTCTTT. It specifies CASSVETGVIGEAFF.

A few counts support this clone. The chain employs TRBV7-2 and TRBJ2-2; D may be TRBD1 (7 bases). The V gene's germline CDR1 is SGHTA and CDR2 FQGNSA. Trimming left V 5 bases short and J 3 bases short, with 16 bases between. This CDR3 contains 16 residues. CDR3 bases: TGTGCCAGCAGCGGGCCAGGGGGGCGAGACACCGGGGAGCTGTTTTTT. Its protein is CASSGPGGRDTGELFF.

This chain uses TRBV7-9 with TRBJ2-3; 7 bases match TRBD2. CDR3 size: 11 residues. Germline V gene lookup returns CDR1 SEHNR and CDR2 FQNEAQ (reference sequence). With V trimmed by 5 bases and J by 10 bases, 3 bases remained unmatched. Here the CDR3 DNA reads TGTGCCAGCAGCCTAGGACTAGCGCAGTATTTT. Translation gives CASSLGLAQYF.

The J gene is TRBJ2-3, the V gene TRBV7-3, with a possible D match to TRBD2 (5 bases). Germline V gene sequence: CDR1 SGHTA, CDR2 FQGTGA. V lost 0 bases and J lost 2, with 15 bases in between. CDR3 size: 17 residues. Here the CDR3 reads CASSLTSLDLITDTQYF. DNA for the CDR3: TGTGCCAGCAGCTTAACTTCGTTGGACTTAATCACAGATACGCAGTATTTT.

CDR3 nucleotides: TGCGCCAGCAGCCAACACGGTAATAGCAATCAGCCCCAGCATTTT. Translating it yields CASSQHGNSNQPQHF. This rearrangement joins TRBV4-3 to TRBJ1-5; the D is unclear. V lost 2 bases and J 0 bases, leaving 8 bases between the germline ends. Germline V gene sequence: CDR1 LGHNA, CDR2 YSLEER. This CDR3 is 15 amino acids long.

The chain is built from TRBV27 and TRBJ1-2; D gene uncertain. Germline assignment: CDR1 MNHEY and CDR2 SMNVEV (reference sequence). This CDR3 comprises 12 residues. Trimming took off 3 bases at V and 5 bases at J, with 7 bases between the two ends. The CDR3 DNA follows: TGTGCCAGCAGTTTCCGAGGATATGGCTACACCTTC. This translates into CASSFRGYGYTF.

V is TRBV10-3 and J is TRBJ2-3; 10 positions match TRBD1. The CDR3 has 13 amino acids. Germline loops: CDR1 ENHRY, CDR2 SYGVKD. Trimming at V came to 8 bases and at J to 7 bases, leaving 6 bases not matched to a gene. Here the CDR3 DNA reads TGTGCCATCGGACAGGGGGATCGGAATACGCAGTATTTT. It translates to CAIGQGDRNTQYF.

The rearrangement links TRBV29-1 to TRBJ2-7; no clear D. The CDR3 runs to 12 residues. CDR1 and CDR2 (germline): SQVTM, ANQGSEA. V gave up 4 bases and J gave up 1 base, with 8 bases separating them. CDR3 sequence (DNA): TGCAGCGTTGGTGCACTGTCCTACGAGCAGTACTTC. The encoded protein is CSVGALSYEQYF.

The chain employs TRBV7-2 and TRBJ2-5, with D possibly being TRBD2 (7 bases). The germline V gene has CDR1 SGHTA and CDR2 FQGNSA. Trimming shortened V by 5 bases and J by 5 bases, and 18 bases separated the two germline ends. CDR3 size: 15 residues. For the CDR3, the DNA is TGTGCCAGCAGCCCCGTGAGGGGGGGCCGGGAGACCCAGTACTTC. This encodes CASSPVRGGRETQYF.

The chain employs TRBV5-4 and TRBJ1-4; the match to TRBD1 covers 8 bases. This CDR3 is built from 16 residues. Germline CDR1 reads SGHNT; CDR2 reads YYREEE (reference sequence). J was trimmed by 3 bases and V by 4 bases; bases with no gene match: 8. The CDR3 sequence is CASSLGTGVSNEKLFF. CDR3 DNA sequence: TGTGCCAGCAGCCTCGGGACAGGTGTATCTAATGAAAAACTGTTTTTT.

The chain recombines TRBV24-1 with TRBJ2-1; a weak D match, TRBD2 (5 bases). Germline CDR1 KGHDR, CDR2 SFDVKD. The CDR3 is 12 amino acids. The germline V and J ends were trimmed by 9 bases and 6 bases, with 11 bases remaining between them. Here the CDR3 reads CATAREGNEQFF. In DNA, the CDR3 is TGTGCCACCGCGAGAGAGGGCAATGAGCAGTTCTTC.

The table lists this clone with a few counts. This chain's CDR3 is CASRSDRDVSGNTIYF. CDR3 in DNA: TGTGCCAGCAGATCGGACAGGGATGTTTCTGGAAACACCATATATTTT. The chain uses TRBV28 and TRBJ1-3, with 8 bases identical to TRBD1. V lost 6 bases, J lost 1 base, and 8 bases stayed unmatched. The CDR3 covers 16 residues. Germline loops: CDR1 MDHEN, CDR2 SYDVKM.

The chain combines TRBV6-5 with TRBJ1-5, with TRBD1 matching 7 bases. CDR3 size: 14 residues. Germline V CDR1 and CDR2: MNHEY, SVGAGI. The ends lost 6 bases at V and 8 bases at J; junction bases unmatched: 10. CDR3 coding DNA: TGTGCCAGCAGAACCACAGGGGCCCTAGAGCCCCAGCATTTT. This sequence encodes CASRTTGALEPQHF.

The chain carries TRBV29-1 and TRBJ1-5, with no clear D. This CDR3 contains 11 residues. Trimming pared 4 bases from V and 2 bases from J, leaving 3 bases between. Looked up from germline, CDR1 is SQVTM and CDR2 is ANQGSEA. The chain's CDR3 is CSVVGNQPQHF. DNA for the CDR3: TGCAGCGTTGTAGGCAATCAGCCCCAGCATTTT.

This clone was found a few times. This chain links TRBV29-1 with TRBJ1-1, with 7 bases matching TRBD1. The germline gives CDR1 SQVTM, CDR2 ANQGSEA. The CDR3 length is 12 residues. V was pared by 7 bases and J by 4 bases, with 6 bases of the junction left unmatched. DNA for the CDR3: TGCAGCGCCGCAGGGGGGCTCACTGAAGCTTTCTTT. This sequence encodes CSAAGGLTEAFF. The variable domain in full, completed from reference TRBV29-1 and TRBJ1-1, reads SAVISQKPSRDICQRGTSLTIQCQVDSQVTMMFWYRQQPGQSLTLIATANQGSEATYESGFVIDKFPISRPNLTFSTLTVSNMSPEDSSIYLCSAAGGLTEAFFGQGTRLTVV.

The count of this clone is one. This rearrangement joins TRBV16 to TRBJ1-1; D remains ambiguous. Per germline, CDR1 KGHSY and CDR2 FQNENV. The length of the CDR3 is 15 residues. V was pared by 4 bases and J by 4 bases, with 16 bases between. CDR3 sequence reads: CASSLSAGMGTEAFF. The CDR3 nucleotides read TGTGCCAGCAGCCTAAGTGCGGGTATGGGCACTGAAGCTTTCTTT.